The 29 T cell receptor beta chains reported below all come from one sample, sequenced in a study of cytomegalovirus exposure and HLA in healthy donors. The PCR had 60 Vbeta and 13 Jbeta primers. The repertoire was sequenced with immunoSEQ multiplex PCR; TCRdb's copy has only in-frame clones and lacks some. There are fewer than 150,000 clones in the sample; 60% to 80% occur only once, and 2.2% lies in the top ten. Material for sequencing was PBMCs. The receptors derive from a man aged 25-40 years in good health and CMV-seronegative.

The chain employs TRBV19 and TRBJ1-5, with 9 bases fitting TRBD1. The germline V gene has CDR1 LNHDA and CDR2 SQIVND (reference sequence). J gave up 7 bases and V 3 bases, and 4 bases lay outside the gene matches. The CDR3 contains 14 residues. The CDR3 reads CASSMTGGWQPQHF. CDR3 coding DNA: TGTGCCAGTAGTATGACAGGGGGTTGGCAGCCCCAGCATTTT.

The V call is TRBV19, the J call TRBJ2-2, with D tentatively TRBD2 (5 bases). The ends were cut back, 5 bases at V and 2 bases at J, with 12 bases in the middle. The CDR3 has 15 residues. Per germline, CDR1 LNHDA and CDR2 SQIVND (reference sequence). The CDR3 spells CASSPPGLNTGELFF. CDR3 nucleotides: TGTGCCAGTAGTCCCCCCGGACTCAACACCGGGGAGCTGTTTTTT.

This rearrangement joins TRBV7-9 to TRBJ2-3; the D gene is possibly TRBD2 (6 bases). CDR1 is SEHNR, CDR2 FQNEAQ, per germline (reference sequence). The ends were cut back, 0 bases at V and 2 bases at J, with 9 bases in the middle. The CDR3 loop spans 15 amino acids. The CDR3 protein is CASSLASGPTDTQYF. The CDR3, as DNA: TGTGCCAGCAGCTTAGCTAGCGGACCCACAGATACGCAGTATTTT.

The rearrangement joins TRBV28 to TRBJ1-2; no firm D call. Trimming took 6 bases from V and 4 from J, leaving 6 bases between them. In germline, CDR1 is MDHEN, CDR2 SYDVKM. CDR3 length equals 11 residues. The CDR3 nucleotides are TGTGCCAGCAGATACAGCTATGGCTACACCTTC. This encodes CASRYSYGYTF.

This clone has just one count. The chain links TRBV5-1 to TRBJ2-2; 9 nucleotides match TRBD2. V lost 2 bases and J lost 6; bases outside the gene matches: 11. CDR1 is SGHRS, CDR2 YFSETQ, per germline. This CDR3 spans 17 amino acids. As DNA, the CDR3 is TGCGCCAGCAGCTTCAGAATTCAAGCGGGAGGTCCCGGGGAGCTGTTTTTT. This encodes CASSFRIQAGGPGELFF.

J is TRBJ2-7 and V is TRBV7-2; D may be TRBD2 (6 bases). Germline CDR1 and CDR2: SGHTA and FQGNSA. This CDR3 contains 13 residues. V gave up 0 bases and J gave up 6 bases, with 9 bases separating them. For the CDR3, the DNA is TGTGCCAGCAGCTTAGCGGGAGGTTTCGAGCAGTACTTC. Translating it yields CASSLAGGFEQYF. Using reference TRBV7-2 and TRBJ2-7 for the parts outside the CDR3, the full variable domain is GAGVSQSPSNKVTEKGKDVELRCDPISGHTALYWYRQSLGQGLEFLIYFQGNSAPDKSGLPSDRFSAERTGGSVSTLTIQRTQQEDSAVYLCASSLAGGFEQYFGPGTRLTVT.

In this sample, this clone turned up a few times. This chain joins TRBV4-3 and TRBJ2-3; D uncertain. V lost 0 bases and J lost 1, with 8 bases in between. Looked up from germline, CDR1 is LGHNA and CDR2 is YSLEER. The CDR3 has 15 residues. As DNA, the CDR3 is TGCGCCAGCAGCCAAGAGTGGCAGGGCACAGATACGCAGTATTTT. Protein sequence: CASSQEWQGTDTQYF.

V is TRBV11-2 and J is TRBJ2-3; possibly TRBD2 for D (5 bases). In germline, CDR1 is SGHAT, CDR2 FQNNGV. The V end lost 5 bases, the J end lost 6 bases, and 15 bases lay between the germline ends. There are 14 residues in the CDR3. Here the CDR3 reads CASSLLGPHDTQYF. DNA for the CDR3: TGTGCCAGCAGCCTACTAGGACCGCATGATACGCAGTATTTT. The full variable domain, its missing parts supplied by reference TRBV11-2 and TRBJ2-3, is EAGVAQSPRYKIIEKRQSVAFWCNPISGHATLYWYQQILGQGPKLLIQFQNNGVVDDSQLPKDRFSAERLKGVDSTLKIQPAKLEDSAVYLCASSLLGPHDTQYFGPGTRLTVL.

This clone appeared once. The chain combines TRBV9 with TRBJ1-1; unclear D gene. The CDR3 is 15 amino acids. Germline V gene lookup returns CDR1 SGDLS and CDR2 YYNGEE. V was trimmed by 6 bases and J by 0 bases, leaving 15 bases between them. The CDR3 sequence: CASTAPRAVNTEAFF. DNA of the CDR3: TGTGCCAGCACCGCCCCGCGGGCCGTGAACACTGAAGCTTTCTTT. The full variable domain, with the rest looked up from reference TRBV9 and TRBJ1-1, is DSGVTQTPKHLITATGQRVTLRCSPRSGDLSVYWYQQSLDQGLQFLIQYYNGEERAKGNILERFSAQQFPDLHSELNLSSLELGDSALYFCASTAPRAVNTEAFFGQGTRLTVV.

This clone was detected only once. The chain is built from TRBV5-6 and TRBJ2-1; 8 nucleotides line up with TRBD1. The CDR3 consists of 13 residues. CDR1 SGHDT and CDR2 YYEEEE come from the germline V gene. The junction had 2 bases not matched to a gene; V was cut back by 2 bases and J by 7 bases. CDR3 region: CASSLQGVNEQFF. CDR3 nucleotide sequence: TGTGCCAGCAGCTTACAGGGGGTGAATGAGCAGTTCTTC.

This chain uses TRBV18 with TRBJ1-5; D is unclear. The CDR3 has 13 residues. Per the germline V gene, CDR1 is KGHSH and CDR2 is LQKENI. CDR3 sequence reads: CATAGGSNQPQHF. CDR3 DNA sequence: TGTGCGACTGCGGGCGGTAGCAATCAGCCCCAGCATTTT.

The chain employs TRBV10-2 and TRBJ1-2; TRBD1 is a possible D gene (5 bases). The germline V and J ends were trimmed by 2 bases and 4 bases, with 14 bases remaining between them. The CDR3 runs to 15 residues. CDR1 is WSHSY, CDR2 SAAADI, per germline. Here the CDR3 reads CASSEGRGVRYGYTF. As DNA, the CDR3 is TGCGCCAGCAGTGAGGGGAGGGGAGTACGCTATGGCTACACCTTC.

The genes are TRBV4-1 and TRBJ2-7, with a weak D call TRBD2 (5 bases). V shed 0 bases and J shed 12 bases, with 12 bases lying between them. The germline V gene has CDR1 MGHRA and CDR2 YSYEKL. The CDR3 has 12 amino acids. The CDR3 spells CASSQEGDYLYF. The CDR3 DNA sequence: TGCGCCAGCAGCCAAGAAGGAGACTACCTGTACTTC.

This chain links TRBV4-3 with TRBJ2-7, with D possibly TRBD2 on 5 matching bases. The CDR3 runs 13 residues. Germline CDR1 reads LGHNA; CDR2 reads YSLEER. Trimming cost V 4 bases and J 4 bases, with 11 bases left between them. The CDR3 DNA follows: TGCGCCAGCAGCCGTGGTAGCGAGTACGAGCAGTACTTC. As protein: CASSRGSEYEQYF.

V is TRBV5-8 and J is TRBJ2-1; the match to TRBD2 covers 11 bases. CDR1 is SGHTS and CDR2 is YDEGEE in the germline V gene. V lost 2 bases and J lost 6; bases outside the gene matches: 4. This CDR3 is 15 amino acids long. The CDR3 protein is CASSFDLAGGNEQFF. The CDR3 bases are TGTGCCAGCAGCTTCGATCTAGCGGGAGGCAATGAGCAGTTCTTC.

The gene calls are TRBV11-2 and TRBJ2-3, with a weak D call TRBD2 (5 bases). In germline, CDR1 is SGHAT, CDR2 FQNNGV. The CDR3 covers 15 residues. Trimming stripped 3 bases from V and 1 base from J, with 11 bases between. The CDR3 sequence is CASSFRGSGTDTQYF. For the CDR3, the DNA is TGTGCCAGCAGCTTTCGGGGTTCTGGCACAGATACGCAGTATTTT.

The chain employs TRBV5-1 and TRBJ2-7; 12 positions agree with TRBD1. This CDR3 spans 15 amino acids. J gave up 2 bases and V 4 bases, and 4 bases lay outside the gene matches. The germline V gene encodes CDR1 SGHRS and CDR2 YFSETQ. CDR3 coding DNA: TGCGCCAGCAGCCCGGGACAGGGGGCAACCTACGAGCAGTACTTC. It translates to CASSPGQGATYEQYF.

The rearrangement joins TRBV10-3 to TRBJ1-3; D unresolved. Germline CDR1 is ENHRY and CDR2 is SYGVKD. The CDR3 runs to 14 residues. The V end lost 4 bases, the J end lost 0 bases, and 7 bases lay between the germline ends. This CDR3 reads CAISGSSSGNTIYF. For the CDR3, the DNA is TGTGCCATCAGTGGGTCCAGCTCTGGAAACACCATATATTTT.

The gene calls are TRBV6-1 and TRBJ1-5; D may be TRBD1 (5 bases). The CDR3 contains 14 residues. V lost 0 bases to trimming and J lost 4 bases, with 7 bases between them. Germline V gene sequence: CDR1 MNHNS, CDR2 SASEGT. CDR3 bases: TGTGCCAGCAGTGAAGCTGGGGGGAATCAGCCCCAGCATTTT. Its protein product is CASSEAGGNQPQHF.

The chain recombines TRBV15 with TRBJ2-6; maybe TRBD1 (6 bases). Germline V CDR1 and CDR2: LNHNV, YYDKDF (reference sequence). Trimming took 9 bases from V and 2 from J, leaving 17 bases between them. The CDR3 spans 16 residues. Written as DNA, the CDR3 is TGTGCCACTACAGGGCCTTCCGCGCCTGGGGCCAACGTCCTGACTTTC. Translated, it gives CATTGPSAPGANVLTF.

J is TRBJ2-3 and V is TRBV11-3, with D tentatively TRBD2 (5 bases). V gave up 4 bases and J gave up 6 bases, with 14 bases separating them. Germline assignment: CDR1 SGHNT and CDR2 YENEEA. CDR3 length equals 14 residues. CDR3 amino acids: CASSSWRGSDTQYF. CDR3 coding DNA: TGTGCCAGCAGCTCGTGGCGCGGGTCCGATACGCAGTATTTT.

The V and J genes are TRBV5-1 and TRBJ2-1, with 9 bases identical to TRBD2. The germline V gene encodes CDR1 SGHRS and CDR2 YFSETQ. V lost 6 bases and J lost 12; bases outside the gene matches: 22. The CDR3 is 17 amino acids. The DNA for the CDR3 is TGCGCCAGCAAGCTTCTGGCGGGAGGGTCCTCCGCCGATGGGCAGTTCTTC. This translates into CASKLLAGGSSADGQFF.

This clone is a singleton in its sample. The genes are TRBV29-1 and TRBJ1-1; D unclear. The CDR3 sequence is 13 residues long. V was clipped by 6 bases and J by 2 bases, with 13 bases between them. Per the germline V gene, CDR1 is SQVTM and CDR2 is ANQGSEA. CDR3 in amino acids: CSVSTFRNTEAFF. The CDR3 bases are TGCAGCGTCTCAACTTTTCGTAACACTGAAGCTTTCTTT. Full variable domain (rest looked up from reference TRBV29-1 and TRBJ1-1): SAVISQKPSRDICQRGTSLTIQCQVDSQVTMMFWYRQQPGQSLTLIATANQGSEATYESGFVIDKFPISRPNLTFSTLTVSNMSPEDSSIYLCSVSTFRNTEAFFGQGTRLTVV.

This rearrangement joins TRBV5-1 to TRBJ2-1; 10 bases agree with TRBD1. The V gene end was trimmed by 4 bases and the J gene end by 5 bases; junction bases not matched to a gene: 6. Germline V lookup: CDR1 SGHRS, CDR2 YFSETQ. This CDR3 spans 15 amino acids. The CDR3 nucleotides read TGCGCCAGCAGCCCCGGGACAGGGGTGAACAATGAGCAGTTCTTC. Protein sequence: CASSPGTGVNNEQFF.

The chain is built from TRBV6-1 and TRBJ2-1; 12 bases are shared with TRBD2. After removal of 3 bases from V and 1 base from J, the junction contained 7 bases not matched to a gene. The CDR3 is 18 residues long. Germline-derived CDR1 and CDR2 are MNHNS and SASEGT. This chain's CDR3 is CASSDILAGGPSYNEQFF. The CDR3 DNA is TGTGCCAGCAGTGACATTCTAGCGGGAGGGCCTTCCTACAATGAGCAGTTCTTC.

This rearrangement joins TRBV30 to TRBJ1-4, with D possibly TRBD1 on 5 matching bases. Germline values: CDR1 GTSNPN, CDR2 SVGIG (reference sequence). V lost 2 bases and J 2 bases, leaving 21 bases between the germline ends. The CDR3 has 18 residues. The CDR3: CAWSTVRVHILTNEKLFF. CDR3 sequence (DNA): TGTGCCTGGAGTACCGTCAGGGTCCACATCTTGACTAATGAAAAACTGTTTTTT. The whole variable domain, remainder taken from reference TRBV30 and TRBJ1-4, is SQTIHQWPATLVQPVGSPLSLECTVEGTSNPNLYWYRQAAGRGLQLLFYSVGIGQISSEVPQNLSASRPQDRQFILSSKKLLLSDSGFYLCAWSTVRVHILTNEKLFFGSGTQLSVL.

This chain links TRBV28 with TRBJ2-5, with D possibly TRBD2 on 6 matching bases. Judging by the DNA end, TRBJ2-7 fits better; the J call may be wrong. The V gene's germline CDR1 is MDHEN and CDR2 SYDVKM. The CDR3 contains 14 residues. DNA of the CDR3: TGTGCCAGCAGGGGAGGAGGGAGCCTATACGAGCAGTACTTC. Its translation is CASRGGGSLYEQYF.

CDR3 protein: CASSLGLAYEQYF. The DNA of the CDR3 is TGTGCCAGCAGCTTAGGGCTGGCCTACGAGCAGTACTTC. The chain uses TRBV7-2 and TRBJ2-7; no clear D gene. The CDR3 consists of 13 residues. The germline V gene encodes CDR1 SGHTA and CDR2 FQGNSA. Trimming pared 1 base from V and 2 bases from J, leaving 6 bases between.

The chain recombines TRBV9 with TRBJ2-3; D unclear. Per germline, CDR1 SGDLS and CDR2 YYNGEE. This CDR3 is built from 15 residues. The V end was cut by 3 bases, the J end by 0 bases, with 11 bases between. CDR3 nucleotides: TGTGCCAGCAGCGCCCTAGGAGCTAGCACAGATACGCAGTATTTT. It yields the protein CASSALGASTDTQYF.